This T cell receptor (beta chain) was found in a study of Graves' ophthalmopathy and Graves' hyperthyroidism. The CDR3 runs 12 residues. V was trimmed by 5 bases and J by 2 bases, leaving 6 bases between them. Germline loops: CDR1 MNHEY, CDR2 SVGEGT. Hyperthyroidism was considered stable when no ophthalmopathy appeared within 18 months of follow-up. PBMCs stemmed from over 9.5 ml of fresh peripheral blood. RNA transcripts were the template, and TCR beta CDR3 regions were amplified from them. First-round RT-PCR employed HTBI primers, with a second-round multiplex PCR after it. TCRdb called the multiplex PCR reads again in MiXCR, with one record for every CDR3 protein. The sample consists of a few hundred thousand distinct CDR3 sequences, about 18% of them appearing once. There are many counts of this clonotype.

The receptor was isolated from an adult woman with stable Graves' hyperthyroidism. Specimen: peripheral blood. V usage is TRBV6-2 or TRBV6-3 and J usage is TRBJ1-2; D remains unclear. The CDR3 loop reads CASSTMNYGYTF. CDR3 DNA sequence: TGTGCCAGCAGTACTATGAACTATGGCTACACCTTC.